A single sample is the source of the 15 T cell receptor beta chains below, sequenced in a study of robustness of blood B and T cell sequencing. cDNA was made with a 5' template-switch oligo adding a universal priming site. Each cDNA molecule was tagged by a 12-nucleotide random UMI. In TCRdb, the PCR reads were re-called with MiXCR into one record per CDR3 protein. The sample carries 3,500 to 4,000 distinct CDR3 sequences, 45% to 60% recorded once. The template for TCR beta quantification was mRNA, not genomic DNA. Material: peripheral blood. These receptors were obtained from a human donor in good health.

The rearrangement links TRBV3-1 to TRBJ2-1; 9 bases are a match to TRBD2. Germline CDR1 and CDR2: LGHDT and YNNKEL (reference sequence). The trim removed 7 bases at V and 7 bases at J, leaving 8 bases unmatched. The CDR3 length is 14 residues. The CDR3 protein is CASTTGTSSNEQFF. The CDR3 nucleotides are TGTGCCAGCACAACCGGGACTAGCTCGAATGAGCAGTTCTTC.

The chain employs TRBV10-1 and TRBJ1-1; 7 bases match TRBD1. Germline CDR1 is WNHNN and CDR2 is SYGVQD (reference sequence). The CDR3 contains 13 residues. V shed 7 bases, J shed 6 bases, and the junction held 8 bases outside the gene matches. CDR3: CASITFQGAEAFF. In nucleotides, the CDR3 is TGCGCCAGCATTACGTTCCAGGGGGCTGAAGCTTTCTTT.

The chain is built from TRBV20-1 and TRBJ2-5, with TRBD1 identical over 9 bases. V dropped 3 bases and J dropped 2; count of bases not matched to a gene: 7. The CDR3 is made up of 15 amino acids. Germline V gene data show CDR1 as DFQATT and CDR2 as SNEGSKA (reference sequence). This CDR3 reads CSARPWDREQETQYF. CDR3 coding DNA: TGCAGTGCTAGGCCCTGGGACAGGGAACAAGAGACCCAGTACTTC.

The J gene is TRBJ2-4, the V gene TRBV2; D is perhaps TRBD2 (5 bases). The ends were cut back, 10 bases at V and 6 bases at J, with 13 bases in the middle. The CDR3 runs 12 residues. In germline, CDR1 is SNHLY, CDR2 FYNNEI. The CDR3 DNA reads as TGTGCCACCCGCGGAGAGGGAAACATTCAGTACTTC. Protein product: CATRGEGNIQYF.

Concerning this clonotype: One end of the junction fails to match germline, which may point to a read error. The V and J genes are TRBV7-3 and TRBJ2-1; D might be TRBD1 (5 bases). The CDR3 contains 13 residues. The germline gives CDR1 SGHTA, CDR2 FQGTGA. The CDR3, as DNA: TGTGCCAGTAGCTTCCAGGGTCACAATGAGCAGTTCTTC. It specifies CASSFQGHNEQFF.

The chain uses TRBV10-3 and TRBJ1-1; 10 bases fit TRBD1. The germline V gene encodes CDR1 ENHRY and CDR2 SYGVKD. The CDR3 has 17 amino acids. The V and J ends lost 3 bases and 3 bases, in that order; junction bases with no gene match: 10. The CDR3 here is CAISDLGDRGRDTEAFF. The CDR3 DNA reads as TGTGCCATCAGTGATCTCGGGGACAGGGGCAGGGACACTGAAGCTTTCTTT.

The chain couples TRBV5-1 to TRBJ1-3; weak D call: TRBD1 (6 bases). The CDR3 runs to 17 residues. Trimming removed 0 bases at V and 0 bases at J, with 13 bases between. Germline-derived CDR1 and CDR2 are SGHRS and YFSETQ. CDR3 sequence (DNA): TGCGCCAGCAGCTTGGATGTTCAGGGGAGCTCTGGAAACACCATATATTTT. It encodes CASSLDVQGSSGNTIYF.

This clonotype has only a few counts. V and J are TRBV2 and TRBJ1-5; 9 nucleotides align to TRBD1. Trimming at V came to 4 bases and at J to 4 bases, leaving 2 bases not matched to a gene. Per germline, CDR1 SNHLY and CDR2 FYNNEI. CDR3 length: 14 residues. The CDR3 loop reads CASSAGTGNQPQHF. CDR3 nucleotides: TGTGCCAGCAGTGCTGGGACAGGGAATCAGCCCCAGCATTTT.

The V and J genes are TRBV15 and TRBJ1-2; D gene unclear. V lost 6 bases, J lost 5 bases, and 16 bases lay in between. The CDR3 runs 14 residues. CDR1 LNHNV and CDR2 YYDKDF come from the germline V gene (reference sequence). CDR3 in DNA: TGTGCCACCAGGCCGGGTTCCGGAGAGTATGGCTACACCTTC. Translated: CATRPGSGEYGYTF.

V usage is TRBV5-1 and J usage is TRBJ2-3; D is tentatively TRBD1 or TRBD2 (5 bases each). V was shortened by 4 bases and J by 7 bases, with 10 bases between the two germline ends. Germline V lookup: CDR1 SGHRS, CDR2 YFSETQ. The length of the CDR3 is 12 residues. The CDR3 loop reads CASSPEGNTQYF. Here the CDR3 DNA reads TGCGCCAGCAGCCCCGAGGGGAATACGCAGTATTTT.

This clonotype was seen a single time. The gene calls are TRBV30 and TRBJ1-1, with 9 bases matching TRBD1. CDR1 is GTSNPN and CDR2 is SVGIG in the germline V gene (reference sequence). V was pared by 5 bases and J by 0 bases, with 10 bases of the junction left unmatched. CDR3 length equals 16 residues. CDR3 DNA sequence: TGTGCCTGGCTCGTACAGGGGGCTAAATTGAACACTGAAGCTTTCTTT. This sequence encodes CAWLVQGAKLNTEAFF.

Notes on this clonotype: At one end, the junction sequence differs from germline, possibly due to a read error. CDR3 protein: CAGSLPGQGSQPQHF. CDR3 DNA: TGTGCCGGCAGCTTACCCGGACAGGGCAGTCAGCCCCAGCATTTT. This rearrangement joins TRBV7-2 to TRBJ1-5, with TRBD1 matching 8 bases. The CDR3 has 15 amino acids. CDR1 SGHTA and CDR2 FQGNSA come from the germline V gene.

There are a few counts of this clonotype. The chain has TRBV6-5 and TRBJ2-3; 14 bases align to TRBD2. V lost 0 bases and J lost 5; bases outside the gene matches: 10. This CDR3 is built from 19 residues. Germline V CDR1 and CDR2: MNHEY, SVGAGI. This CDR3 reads CASSYSRLAGGGGIDTQYF. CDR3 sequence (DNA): TGTGCCAGCAGTTACTCCCGACTAGCGGGGGGGGGAGGTATAGATACGCAGTATTTT.

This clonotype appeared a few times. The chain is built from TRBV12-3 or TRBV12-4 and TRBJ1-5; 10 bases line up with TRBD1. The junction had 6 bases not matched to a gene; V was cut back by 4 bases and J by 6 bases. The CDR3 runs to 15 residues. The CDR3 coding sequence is TGTGCCAGCAGTTCCGACAGGGGGCTAGGTCAGCCCCAGCATTTT. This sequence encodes CASSSDRGLGQPQHF.

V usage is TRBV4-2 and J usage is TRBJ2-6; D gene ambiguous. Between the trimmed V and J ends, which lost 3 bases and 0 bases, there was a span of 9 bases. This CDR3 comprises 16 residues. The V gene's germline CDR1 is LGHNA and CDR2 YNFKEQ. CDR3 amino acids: CASSQGSVSGANVLTF. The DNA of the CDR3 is TGTGCCAGCAGCCAGGGATCCGTCTCTGGGGCCAACGTCCTGACTTTC.